This T cell receptor beta chain was captured by sequencing in a study of blood T cell repertoires in COVID-19. Study information: The United States, Italy and Spain supplied acute and convalescent COVID-19 samples. In each case, the material was cDNA or gDNA derived from T cells, B-cell-depleted T cells, or PBMCs.

Original analysis: By means of reference gene primer amplification, nucleated cell counts were estimated. Data came from immunoSEQ multiplex PCR; TCRdb stores just in-frame clones and leaves some out. D and trimming come from the DNA, and the V and J calls and clone size come from that table. Of around 100,000 clones detected, less than 85% appear once; the ten largest clones hold 20% to 25%. The CDR3 sequence is 14 residues long. The V gene's germline CDR1 is SGDLS and CDR2 YYNGEE. With 3 bases clipped from V and 5 bases from J, the junction kept 3 bases outside the gene matches. Only a few counts were recorded for this clone.

Sequencing was carried out using peripheral blood. The clonotype originates from a man between 70 and 80 years old with active or convalescent COVID-19. The chain joins TRBV9 to TRBJ1-5; TRBD1 agrees at 9 bases. DNA for the CDR3: TGTGCCAGCAGCGAACAGGGGGCGGATCAGCCCCAGCATTTT. This codes for CASSEQGADQPQHF. Filled out from reference TRBV9 and TRBJ1-5, the complete variable domain reads DSGVTQTPKHLITATGQRVTLRCSPRSGDLSVYWYQQSLDQGLQFLIQYYNGEERAKGNILERFSAQQFPDLHSELNLSSLELGDSALYFCASSEQGADQPQHFGDGTRLSIL.